The TCR beta chain under discussion was sequenced for a study of monozygotic twins with inflammatory bowel disease. The CDR3 is 13 residues long. Germline V lookup: CDR1 SEHNR, CDR2 FQNEAQ (reference sequence). Notes on the study in general: On the inverse Simpson index, IBD patients scored lower for TCRbeta diversity than healthy co-twins. Differing T cell subtypes remained indistinguishable.

A note on this clonotype: As yet, its antigen is unknown.

TCRdb reprocessed the 5' RACE reads and reports one entry per CDR3 protein, with no DNA. Its listing shows hundreds of thousands of distinct CDR3 sequences. The source material was blood. The rearrangement joins TRBV7-9 to TRBJ1-2. The receptor comes from a human donor with ulcerative colitis or Crohn's disease, or a healthy co-twin of an affected twin (not recorded which). This CDR3 reads CASSFPTQNGYTF.